The subject of this entry is one TCR beta chain. Its antigen is unidentified. PCR amplification relied on 60 Vbeta primers (plus 13 Jbeta primers). Method: immunoSEQ multiplex PCR; TCRdb's copy keeps in-frame clones and lacks some. The sample yields about 80,000 clones, 67% seen once. The sample comes from a study of cytomegalovirus exposure and HLA in healthy donors. Notes on the study in general: Several V segments, TRBV6-2 and TRBV6-3 among them, could not be told apart and were dropped. In vitro confirmation showed three CMV-associated chains to be CMV antigen specific. TCR beta sequences numbering around 15,000 were associated with HLA alleles at 0.05 false discovery rate in a later analysis. In an earlier analysis, productive rearrangement rates for most beta V segments clustered near 90% or 30%.

The CDR3 covers 13 residues. The germline CDR1 and CDR2 sequences are SEHNR and FQNEAQ (reference sequence). With 4 bases removed from V and 12 bases from J, the gap between germline ends came to 13 bases. The rearrangement links TRBV7-9 to TRBJ1-6; TRBD1 is a possible D gene (6 bases). Input material: PBMCs. The sequence derives from a woman in her fifties or sixties in good health and CMV-seropositive. CDR3: CASSSQGWLPLHF. In nucleotides, the CDR3 is TGTGCCAGCAGCTCACAGGGTTGGTTACCCCTCCACTTT.